These 24 T cell receptor beta chains originate from one sample sequenced in a study of blood T cell repertoires in COVID-19. Repertoires were generated with immunoSEQ multiplex PCR, while TCRdb's copy carries only in-frame clones and drops some. The profile covers 150,000 or so clones, with 85% appearing a single time and over 3% taken by the ten largest. Material for sequencing was peripheral blood. The receptors come from a human donor with acute or convalescent COVID-19. The donor label of this sample is uncertain.

The rearrangement links TRBV3-1 (or the pseudogene TRBV3-2) to TRBJ2-2, with 7 bases aligning to TRBD1. The CDR3 consists of 16 residues. With V trimmed by 4 bases and J by 1 base, 6 bases remained unmatched. Germline values: CDR1 LGHDT, CDR2 YNNKEL (reference sequence). In nucleotides, the CDR3 is TGTGCCAGCAGCCCTCTCCGGACAGGGAACACCGGGGAGCTGTTTTTT. Encoded protein: CASSPLRTGNTGELFF.

The chain couples TRBV19 to TRBJ2-5, with D maybe TRBD1 (6 bases). The CDR3 contains 14 residues. The V gene lost 5 bases and the J gene lost 4 bases, with 14 bases spanning the gap. Germline V gene sequence: CDR1 LNHDA, CDR2 SQIVND (reference sequence). The CDR3 nucleotides are TGTGCCAGTAGTCGCGCAGGGGTGGCAGAGACCCAGTACTTC. It codes for CASSRAGVAETQYF.

This chain uses TRBV3-1 (or the pseudogene TRBV3-2) with TRBJ1-1; 8 nucleotides line up with TRBD1. Germline trimming cut 4 bases from V and 7 bases from J; bases unmatched to any gene: 2. This CDR3 is built from 12 residues. CDR1 is LGHDT and CDR2 is YNNKEL in the germline V gene (reference sequence). In nucleotides, the CDR3 is TGTGCCAGCAGCCGAGACAGGGGTGAAGCTTTCTTT. Amino acid sequence: CASSRDRGEAFF.

The V gene is TRBV18, the J gene TRBJ1-5; 9 nucleotides align to TRBD1. The trim removed 1 base at V and 7 bases at J, leaving 8 bases unmatched. This CDR3 has 16 residues. Germline V gene lookup returns CDR1 KGHSH and CDR2 LQKENI. The CDR3 DNA follows: TGTGCCAGCTCACCACAACGACAGGGGGAGGGACAGCCCCAGCATTTT. It codes for CASSPQRQGEGQPQHF.

J is TRBJ2-1 and V is TRBV14, with D tentatively TRBD2 (7 bases). The ends were cut back, 0 bases at V and 7 bases at J, with 13 bases in the middle. Germline V CDR1 and CDR2: SGHDN, FVKESK. The CDR3 is 15 residues long. CDR3 sequence reads: CASSQDRGAINEQFF. The CDR3, as DNA: TGTGCCAGCAGCCAAGATCGGGGGGCCATAAATGAGCAGTTCTTC.

This chain joins TRBV11-2 and TRBJ1-6, with D possibly matching TRBD1 (6 bases). Germline V gene sequence: CDR1 SGHAT, CDR2 FQNNGV. With 5 bases removed from V and 7 bases from J, the gap between germline ends came to 15 bases. CDR3 size: 15 residues. Written as DNA, the CDR3 is TGTGCCAGCAGCCTTAGAACAGGGTACAATTCACCCCTCCACTTT. Residues: CASSLRTGYNSPLHF. Filled out from reference TRBV11-2 and TRBJ1-6, the complete variable domain reads EAGVAQSPRYKIIEKRQSVAFWCNPISGHATLYWYQQILGQGPKLLIQFQNNGVVDDSQLPKDRFSAERLKGVDSTLKIQPAKLEDSAVYLCASSLRTGYNSPLHFGNGTRLTVT.

This chain links TRBV30 with TRBJ1-2, with 9 bases identical to TRBD1. The length of the CDR3 is 14 residues. J was trimmed by 4 bases and V by 3 bases; bases with no gene match: 6. Germline CDR1 is GTSNPN and CDR2 is SVGIG (reference sequence). CDR3 DNA sequence: TGTGCCTGGAGCCGGACAGGGGAAGGCTATGGCTACACCTTC. It specifies CAWSRTGEGYGYTF.

This rearrangement joins TRBV5-1 to TRBJ2-5; 7 bases map to TRBD1. CDR1 SGHRS and CDR2 YFSETQ come from the germline V gene. The V and J ends lost 2 bases and 2 bases, in that order; junction bases with no gene match: 0. This CDR3 comprises 13 residues. For the CDR3, the DNA is TGCGCCAGCAGCTTCAGGGGGCAAGAGACCCAGTACTTC. This sequence encodes CASSFRGQETQYF. The full variable domain, its missing parts supplied by reference TRBV5-1 and TRBJ2-5, is KAGVTQTPRYLIKTRGQQVTLSCSPISGHRSVSWYQQTPGQGLQFLFEYFSETQRNKGNFPGRFSGRQFSNSRSEMNVSTLELGDSALYLCASSFRGQETQYFGPGTRLLVL.

The genes are TRBV18 and TRBJ1-1; 8 bases match TRBD1. The germline gives CDR1 KGHSH, CDR2 LQKENI. The V segment lost 3 bases and the J segment 0 bases; nucleotides outside the gene matches: 6. CDR3 length: 16 residues. The CDR3 DNA reads as TGTGCCAGCTCACCTGGGACAGGATCTATGAACACTGAAGCTTTCTTT. Translating gives CASSPGTGSMNTEAFF.

The genes are TRBV11-2 and TRBJ2-5; the D is unclear. V dropped 2 bases and J dropped 2 bases, with 9 bases sitting between them. This CDR3 is built from 14 residues. Germline V gene sequence: CDR1 SGHAT, CDR2 FQNNGV. CDR3 bases: TGTGCCAGCAGCTTATTCCCCTCTCAAGAGACCCAGTACTTC. Encoded protein: CASSLFPSQETQYF.

The chain carries TRBV4-3 and TRBJ1-6; 9 bases line up with TRBD1. The germline gives CDR1 LGHNA, CDR2 YSLEER. Losses at the gene ends were 0 bases for V and 2 bases for J; bases not matched to a gene: 8. The CDR3 is 19 residues long. The CDR3 loop reads CASSQDGGGQGTYNSPLHF. In nucleotides, the CDR3 is TGCGCCAGCAGCCAAGATGGGGGCGGACAGGGGACCTATAATTCACCCCTCCACTTT.

The V gene is TRBV11-2, the J gene TRBJ1-5; D ambiguous. From germline, CDR1 is SGHAT and CDR2 FQNNGV. This CDR3 has 15 residues. The V gene lost 0 bases and the J gene lost 3 bases, with 9 bases spanning the gap. CDR3 amino acids: CASSLESQNNQPQHF. The CDR3 bases are TGTGCCAGCAGCTTAGAGTCCCAGAACAATCAGCCCCAGCATTTT.

V gene TRBV10-2 combines with J gene TRBJ2-7; TRBD1 agrees at 9 bases. Germline values: CDR1 WSHSY, CDR2 SAAADI. The junction had 19 bases not matched to a gene; V was cut back by 7 bases and J by 0 bases. This CDR3 is 19 amino acids long. CDR3 DNA: TGCGCCAGCAAAAATTTGGACAGGGGACCCGGGCTTAGCTCCTACGAGCAGTACTTC. This encodes CASKNLDRGPGLSSYEQYF.

V usage is TRBV10-3 and J usage is TRBJ1-5, with unresolved D. V was shortened by 5 bases and J by 5 bases, with 10 bases between the two germline ends. The germline CDR1 and CDR2 sequences are ENHRY and SYGVKD. The CDR3 has 13 residues. Here the CDR3 DNA reads TGTGCCATCAGTCTGGAGGGAGATCAGCCCCAGCATTTT. It translates to CAISLEGDQPQHF.

The chain couples TRBV15 to TRBJ2-4, with D perhaps TRBD1 (5 bases). V shed 2 bases and J shed 1 base, with 9 bases lying between them. This CDR3 spans 15 amino acids. The germline gives CDR1 LNHNV, CDR2 YYDKDF (reference sequence). The CDR3 nucleotides are TGTGCCACCAGCAGACAGGGAATGGCCAAAAACATTCAGTACTTC. As protein: CATSRQGMAKNIQYF.

V gene TRBV28 combines with J gene TRBJ1-5; no firm D call. This CDR3 spans 14 amino acids. V was cut by 5 bases and J by 3 bases, with 11 bases left in between. Germline lookup yields CDR1 MDHEN and CDR2 SYDVKM. The CDR3 DNA is TGTGCCAGCAGTAAAACAGCTTTCAATCAGCCCCAGCATTTT. Amino acid sequence: CASSKTAFNQPQHF.

The chain recombines TRBV19 with TRBJ2-4; 8 positions agree with TRBD1. CDR1 is LNHDA and CDR2 is SQIVND in the germline V gene (reference sequence). This CDR3 region has 15 residues. The V segment lost 2 bases and the J segment 6 bases; nucleotides outside the gene matches: 6. The CDR3 region is CASSIIAGGRNIQYF. CDR3 coding DNA: TGTGCCAGTAGTATAATAGCAGGGGGCAGAAACATTCAGTACTTC.

The chain combines TRBV2 with TRBJ2-7; unclear D gene. The germline gives CDR1 SNHLY, CDR2 FYNNEI. There are 13 residues in the CDR3. The V end was cut by 1 base, the J end by 6 bases, with 10 bases between. CDR3 region: CASSEEQTSEQYF. In DNA form, the CDR3 reads TGTGCCAGCAGTGAAGAACAGACGAGCGAGCAGTACTTC. Supplemented by reference TRBV2 and TRBJ2-7, the full variable domain reads EPEVTQTPSHQVTQMGQEVILRCVPISNHLYFYWYRQILGQKVEFLVSFYNNEISEKSEIFDDQFSVERPDGSNFTLKIRSTKLEDSAMYFCASSEEQTSEQYFGPGTRLTVT.

The chain recombines TRBV9 with TRBJ1-1; TRBD1 is a possible D gene (5 bases). Germline values: CDR1 SGDLS, CDR2 YYNGEE. The CDR3 extends over 15 amino acids. V shed 1 base and J shed 1 base, with 11 bases lying between them. The CDR3 sequence is CASSVLGTGNTEAFF. In nucleotides, the CDR3 is TGTGCCAGCAGCGTACTCGGAACAGGGAACACTGAAGCTTTCTTT. Variable domain in full (rest from reference TRBV9 and TRBJ1-1): DSGVTQTPKHLITATGQRVTLRCSPRSGDLSVYWYQQSLDQGLQFLIQYYNGEERAKGNILERFSAQQFPDLHSELNLSSLELGDSALYFCASSVLGTGNTEAFFGQGTRLTVV.

This clone was recorded once. V gene TRBV11-2 combines with J gene TRBJ1-1; 8 nucleotides agree with TRBD1. This CDR3 contains 15 residues. V was pared by 5 bases and J by 4 bases, with 9 bases of the junction left unmatched. The germline V gene encodes CDR1 SGHAT and CDR2 FQNNGV. CDR3 sequence reads: CASSAKDRAVTEAFF. As DNA, the CDR3 is TGTGCCAGCAGCGCCAAGGACAGGGCGGTCACTGAAGCTTTCTTT.

This sequence joins TRBV28 and TRBJ1-5; 10 bases fit TRBD1. V dropped 5 bases and J dropped 5; count of bases not matched to a gene: 6. Germline CDR1 is MDHEN and CDR2 is SYDVKM. CDR3 size: 15 residues. The CDR3 DNA sequence: TGTGCCAGCAGTCCTTCAGGACAGGGGGATCAGCCCCAGCATTTT. Amino acid sequence: CASSPSGQGDQPQHF.

V and J are TRBV28 and TRBJ1-5; D remains unclear. The CDR3 has 13 amino acids. The germline CDR1 and CDR2 sequences are MDHEN and SYDVKM. The germline V and J ends were trimmed by 6 bases and 5 bases, with 11 bases remaining between them. The CDR3 bases are TGTGCCAGCAGCTCCCCTTTTGATCAGCCCCAGCATTTT. As protein: CASSSPFDQPQHF.

The rearrangement links TRBV2 to TRBJ2-1; D gene ambiguous. V lost 7 bases to trimming and J lost 5 bases, with 6 bases between them. CDR3 length equals 11 residues. Germline values: CDR1 SNHLY, CDR2 FYNNEI. The CDR3 reads CASTADNEQFF. The CDR3 region has the DNA TGTGCCAGCACCGCGGACAATGAGCAGTTCTTC.

V gene TRBV19 combines with J gene TRBJ2-5; D possibly corresponds to TRBD1 (5 bases). The CDR3 contains 15 residues. V dropped 2 bases and J dropped 4 bases, with 14 bases sitting between them. The germline CDR1 and CDR2 sequences are LNHDA and SQIVND (reference sequence). For the CDR3, the DNA is TGTGCCAGTAGTATAATACACAGGACCCGAGAGACCCAGTACTTC. Translating it yields CASSIIHRTRETQYF.